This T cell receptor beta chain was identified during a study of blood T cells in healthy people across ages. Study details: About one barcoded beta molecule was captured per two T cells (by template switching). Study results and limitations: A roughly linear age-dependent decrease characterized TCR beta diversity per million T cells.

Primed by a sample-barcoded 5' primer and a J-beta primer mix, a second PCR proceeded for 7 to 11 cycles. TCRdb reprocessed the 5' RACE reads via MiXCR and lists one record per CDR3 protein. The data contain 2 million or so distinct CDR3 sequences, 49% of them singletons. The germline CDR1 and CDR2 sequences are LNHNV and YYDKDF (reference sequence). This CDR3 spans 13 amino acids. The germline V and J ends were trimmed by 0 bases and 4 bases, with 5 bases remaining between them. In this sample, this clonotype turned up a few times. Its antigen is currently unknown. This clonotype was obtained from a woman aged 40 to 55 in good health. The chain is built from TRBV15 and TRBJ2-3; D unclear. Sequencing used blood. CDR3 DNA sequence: TGTGCCACCAGCAGAGATCTAGCAGATACGCAGTATTTT. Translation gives CATSRDLADTQYF. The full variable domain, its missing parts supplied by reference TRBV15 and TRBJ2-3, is DAMVIQNPRYQVTQFGKPVTLSCSQTLNHNVMYWYQQKSSQAPKLLFHYYDKDFNNEADTPDNFQSRRPNTSFCFLDIRSPGLGDTAMYLCATSRDLADTQYFGPGTRLTVL.